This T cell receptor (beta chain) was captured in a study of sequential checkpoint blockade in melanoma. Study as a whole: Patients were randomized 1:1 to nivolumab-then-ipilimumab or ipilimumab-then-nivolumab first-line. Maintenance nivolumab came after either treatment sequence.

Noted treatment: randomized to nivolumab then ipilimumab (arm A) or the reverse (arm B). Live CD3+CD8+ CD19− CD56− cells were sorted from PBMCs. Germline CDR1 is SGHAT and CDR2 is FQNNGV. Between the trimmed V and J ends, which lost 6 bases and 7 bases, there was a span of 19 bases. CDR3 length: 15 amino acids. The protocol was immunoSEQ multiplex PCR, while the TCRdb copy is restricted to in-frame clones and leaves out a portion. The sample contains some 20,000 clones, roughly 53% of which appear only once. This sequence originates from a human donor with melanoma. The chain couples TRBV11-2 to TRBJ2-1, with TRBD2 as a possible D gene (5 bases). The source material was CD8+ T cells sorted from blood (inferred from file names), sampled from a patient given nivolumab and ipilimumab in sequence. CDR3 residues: CASSQWASSGNEQFF. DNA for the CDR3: TGTGCCAGCAGTCAGTGGGCTAGCAGTGGGAATGAGCAGTTCTTC.